This T cell receptor beta chain was retrieved from a study of T cells in Graves' hyperthyroidism and ophthalmopathy. Study observations and caveats: Patients with ophthalmopathy were separated from those with stable hyperthyroidism by a 13 V-J model. Ophthalmopathy was model-predicted a median approximately 6.9 months pre-onset. Peripheral blood also featured most of the thyroid clonotypes expanded above 0.001.

TCR beta CDR3 region amplification was performed from RNA transcripts. The HTBI set primed first-round TCR CDR3 RT-PCR. TCRdb itself ran the multiplex PCR reads through MiXCR, one entry per CDR3 protein. In the table there are roughly 800,000 distinct CDR3 sequences, approximately 40% of which are singletons. The trim removed 7 bases at V and 5 bases at J, leaving 5 bases unmatched. The CDR3 is 14 amino acids. Concerning this clonotype: Its antigen is not identified.

Graves' hyperthyroidism qualified as stable when ophthalmopathy did not progress within 18 months. Sequencing was carried out using blood. V and J are TRBV12-3 or TRBV12-4 and TRBJ1-4; 9 bases are shared with TRBD1. This sequence was found in a man aged 18-30 years with Graves' hyperthyroidism. CDR3 protein: CASISGTGNEKLFF. DNA for the CDR3: TGTGCCAGCATTTCCGGGACAGGGAATGAAAAACTGTTTTTT.